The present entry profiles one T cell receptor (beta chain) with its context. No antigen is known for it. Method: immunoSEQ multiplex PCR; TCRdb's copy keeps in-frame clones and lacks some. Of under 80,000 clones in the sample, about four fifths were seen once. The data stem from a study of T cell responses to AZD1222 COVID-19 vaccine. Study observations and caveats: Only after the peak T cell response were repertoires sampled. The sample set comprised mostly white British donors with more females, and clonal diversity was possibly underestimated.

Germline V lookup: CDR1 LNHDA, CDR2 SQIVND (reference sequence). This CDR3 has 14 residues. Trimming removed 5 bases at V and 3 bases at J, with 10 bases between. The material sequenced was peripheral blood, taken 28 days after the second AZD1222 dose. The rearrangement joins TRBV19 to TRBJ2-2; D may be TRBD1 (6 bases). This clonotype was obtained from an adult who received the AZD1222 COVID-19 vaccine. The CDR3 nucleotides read TGTGCCAGTAGTCTTAGACAGGACACCGGGGAGCTGTTTTTT. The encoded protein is CASSLRQDTGELFF.